This T cell receptor beta chain originates from a study of blood T cell repertoires in COVID-19. About the study: Some COVID-19 samples were acute and others convalescent; all came from the United States, Italy and Spain. T cells, B-cell-depleted T cells, or PBMCs supplied cDNA or gDNA.

Study processing details: It was from reference gene primer amplification that nucleated cell counts were estimated. Using immunoSEQ multiplex PCR, the repertoire was profiled, and TCRdb retains in-frame clones only, with some absent. V and J calls and clone size are copied from that table; D and trimming were computed from the DNA. This table has roughly 140,000 clones, around 80% appearing once. Germline lookup yields CDR1 SNHLY and CDR2 FYNNEI. The CDR3 spans 14 residues. The V segment lost 4 bases and the J segment 7 bases; nucleotides outside the gene matches: 7. This chain joins TRBV2 and TRBJ1-2; TRBD1 agrees at 9 bases. This clonotype was obtained from a human donor in a cohort sampled during active COVID-19. Material for sequencing was peripheral blood. The CDR3 sequence is CASSGDREWGGYTF. Here the CDR3 DNA reads TGTGCCAGCAGTGGGGACAGGGAGTGGGGTGGCTACACCTTC.